The rows below give T cell receptor beta chains drawn from one sample of a study of T cell changes during pregnancy in multiple sclerosis. The table came from immunoSEQ multiplex PCR; TCRdb's copy has only in-frame clones and leaves some out. The top ten clones hold 0.49% of a sample with around 60,000 clones, about 89% of them seen once. The sequenced sample was CD4+ T cells from peripheral blood mononuclear cells, obtained after pregnancy. Source of these receptors: a female donor in good health, enrolled as a control in a pregnancy study. Both conserved end residues are part of each CDR3. Fields, in order: V gene, D gene, J gene, CDR3 DNA, CDR3 protein. A D gene is named only where the DNA matches it firmly.

v_call: TRBV6-1; d_call: -; j_call: TRBJ2-7; cdr3_nt: TGTGCCAGCATCCGGCAGGGTGCCTACGAGCAGTACTTC; cdr3_aa: CASIRQGAYEQYF
v_call: TRBV5-8; d_call: -; j_call: TRBJ2-3; cdr3_nt: TGTGCCAGCAGCAGGAGCACCACAGATACGCAGTATTTT; cdr3_aa: CASSRSTTDTQYF
v_call: TRBV20-1; d_call: -; j_call: TRBJ1-4; cdr3_nt: TGCAGTGCTCGGACAGTTGAAAAACTGTTTTTT; cdr3_aa: CSARTVEKLFF
v_call: TRBV5-7; d_call: TRBD1; j_call: TRBJ2-7; cdr3_nt: TGTGCCAGCAGCTTATACAGGGGGTACGAGCAGTACTTC; cdr3_aa: CASSLYRGYEQYF
v_call: TRBV9; d_call: -; j_call: TRBJ2-4; cdr3_nt: TGTGCCAGCAGCGTAGATCCGTCCAGTCTAAACATTCAGTACTTC; cdr3_aa: CASSVDPSSLNIQYF
v_call: TRBV27; d_call: TRBD1; j_call: TRBJ1-2; cdr3_nt: TGTGCCAGCAGTACAGGGGGGGGATACTATGGCTACACCTTC; cdr3_aa: CASSTGGGYYGYTF
v_call: TRBV14; d_call: -; j_call: TRBJ2-1; cdr3_nt: TGTGCCAGCAGTCAAACCTTTTTACCGGGGAGGGAGCAGTTCTTC; cdr3_aa: CASSQTFLPGREQFF
v_call: TRBV5-1; d_call: TRBD2; j_call: TRBJ2-3; cdr3_nt: TGCGCCAGCAGCATGTCACTAGCGGGGAGCACAGATACGCAGTATTTT; cdr3_aa: CASSMSLAGSTDTQYF
v_call: TRBV6-5; d_call: TRBD1; j_call: TRBJ1-3; cdr3_nt: TGTGCCAGCAGAAAAACAGGGGGCTGGGGAAACACCATATATTTT; cdr3_aa: CASRKTGGWGNTIYF
v_call: TRBV5-1; d_call: -; j_call: TRBJ2-2; cdr3_nt: TGCGCCAGCAGCTTGGAACAGCCCACCGGGGAGCTGTTTTTT; cdr3_aa: CASSLEQPTGELFF
v_call: TRBV5-6; d_call: TRBD1; j_call: TRBJ2-7; cdr3_nt: TGTGCCAGCAGCTTACGGACAGGGGTGTACGAGCAGTACTTC; cdr3_aa: CASSLRTGVYEQYF
v_call: TRBV19; d_call: -; j_call: TRBJ1-4; cdr3_nt: TGTGCCAGTAGTATAAGAAGACAGTCGAACAATGAAAAACTGTTTTTT; cdr3_aa: CASSIRRQSNNEKLFF
v_call: TRBV27; d_call: TRBD1; j_call: TRBJ1-5; cdr3_nt: TGTGCCAGCAAACCCGGGACAGGGGGGCAGCCCCAGCATTTT; cdr3_aa: CASKPGTGGQPQHF